The text below deals with one TCR beta chain. It lacks a known antigen. No much larger clonotype is one base removed from it; base qualities were not supplied. This sample is part of a study of T cell repertoires in cytomegalovirus infection (dated by TCRdb to between 2019 and 2020). The study in broad terms: Recently identified HLA-C-restricted CMV epitopes, whose presentation resists viral immunomodulation, were targeted by peptide stimulations together with well-studied HLA-B-restricted epitopes. Donor HLA type was relevant to the analysis, as public TCR beta signatures indicated carriage of CMV infection together with the matching HLA type. The research as a whole found: Cumulative frequency of public TCR beta family members discriminated carriers of CMV infection plus the relevant HLA type in this cohort and an independent 352-donor cohort. In the ex vivo response, HLA-C-restricted CMV-specific TCR beta clonotypes were dominant, and in two of eight donors the single most frequent clonotype came from this HLA-C-restricted group.

The treatment or condition label for this specimen denotes: in vitro stimulation with specific CMV peptide epitopes to enrich CMV-specific T cells. TCRdb lists the instrument as Illumina HiSeq 1500. The public reads were reanalyzed by TCRdb: fastp trimming at Q25, MiXCR alignment, in-frame beta chains only. Records with the same CDR3 protein are collapsed into one entry carrying the most frequent genes and DNA. Here the sample has fewer than 850,000 distinct CDR3 sequences; just under 30% occur a single time. The top ten clonotypes cover around 13% of the sample. The sequenced sample was cultured CD8+ T cells from PBMCs, obtained from culture after CMV antigen stimulation. The clonotype comes from a human donor in good health (CMV status not recorded). Some clones in this sample may be carry-over from other donors' samples.

For the CDR3, the sequence is CASSVVVGSYNEQFF. The DNA reads TGTGCCAGCAGCGTAGTTGTTGGCTCCTACAATGAGCAGTTCTTC. Recombination linked TRBV9 to TRBJ2-1; no D gene can be assigned with confidence. V loses 0 bases, J loses 0 bases, and the germline ends lie 7 bases apart. Its CDR3 holds 15 amino acids, cysteine through phenylalanine. The read is trimmed to its CDR3 DNA, 45 bases read in frame from base 1. CDR1 SGDLS and CDR2 YYNGEE are derived from the germline V gene. With the rest looked up from the reference TRBV9 and TRBJ2-1 genes rather than sequenced, the full variable domain is DSGVTQTPKHLITATGQRVTLRCSPRSGDLSVYWYQQSLDQGLQFLIQYYNGEERAKGNILERFSAQQFPDLHSELNLSSLELGDSALYFCASSVVVGSYNEQFFGPGTRLTVL.